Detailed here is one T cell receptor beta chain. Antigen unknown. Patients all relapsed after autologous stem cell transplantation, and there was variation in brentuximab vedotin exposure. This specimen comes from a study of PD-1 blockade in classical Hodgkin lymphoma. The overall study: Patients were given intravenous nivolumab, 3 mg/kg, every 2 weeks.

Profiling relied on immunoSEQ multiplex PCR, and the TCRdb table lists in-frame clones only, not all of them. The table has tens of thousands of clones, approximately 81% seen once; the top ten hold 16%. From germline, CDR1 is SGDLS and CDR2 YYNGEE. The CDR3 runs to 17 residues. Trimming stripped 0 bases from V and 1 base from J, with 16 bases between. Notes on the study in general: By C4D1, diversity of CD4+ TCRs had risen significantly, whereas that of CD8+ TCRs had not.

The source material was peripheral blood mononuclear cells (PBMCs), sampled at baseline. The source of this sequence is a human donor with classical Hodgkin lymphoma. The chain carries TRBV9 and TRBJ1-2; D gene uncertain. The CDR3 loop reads CASSVAPLGRNNYGYTF. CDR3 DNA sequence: TGTGCCAGCAGCGTAGCGCCCCTAGGGAGGAATAACTATGGCTACACCTTC.